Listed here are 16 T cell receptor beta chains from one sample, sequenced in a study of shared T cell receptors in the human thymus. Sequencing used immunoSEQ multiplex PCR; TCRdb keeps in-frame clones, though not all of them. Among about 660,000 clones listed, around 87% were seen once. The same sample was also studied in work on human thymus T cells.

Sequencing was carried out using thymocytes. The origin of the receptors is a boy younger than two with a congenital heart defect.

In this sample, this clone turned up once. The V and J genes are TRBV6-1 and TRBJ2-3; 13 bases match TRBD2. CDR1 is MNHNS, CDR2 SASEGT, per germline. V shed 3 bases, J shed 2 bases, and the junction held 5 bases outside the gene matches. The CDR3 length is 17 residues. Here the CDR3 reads CASSETGTSGTTDTQYF. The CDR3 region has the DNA TGTGCCAGCAGTGAGACCGGGACTAGCGGGACCACAGATACGCAGTATTTT.

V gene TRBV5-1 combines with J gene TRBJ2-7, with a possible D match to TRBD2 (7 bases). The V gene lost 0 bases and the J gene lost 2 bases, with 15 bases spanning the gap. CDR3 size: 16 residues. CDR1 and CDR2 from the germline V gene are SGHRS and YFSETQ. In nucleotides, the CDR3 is TGCGCCAGCAGCTTGGGAGGGGGAGGGACTACCTACGAGCAGTACTTC. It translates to CASSLGGGGTTYEQYF.

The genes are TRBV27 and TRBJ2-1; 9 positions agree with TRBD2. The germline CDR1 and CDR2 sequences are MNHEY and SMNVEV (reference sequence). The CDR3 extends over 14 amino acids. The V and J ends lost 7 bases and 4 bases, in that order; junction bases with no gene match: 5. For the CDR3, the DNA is TGTGCCAGCAAAGGCGGGAGGGGATACAATGAGCAGTTCTTC. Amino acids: CASKGGRGYNEQFF.

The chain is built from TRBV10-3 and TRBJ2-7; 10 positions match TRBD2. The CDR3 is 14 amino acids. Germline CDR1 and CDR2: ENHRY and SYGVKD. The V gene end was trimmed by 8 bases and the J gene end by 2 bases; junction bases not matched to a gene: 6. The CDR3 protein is CAIRLAGDPYEQYF. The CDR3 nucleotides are TGTGCCATCCGACTAGCGGGCGATCCCTACGAGCAGTACTTC.

CDR3 protein: CSVHYPGQNTGELFF. The CDR3 nucleotides are TGCAGCGTTCATTATCCGGGACAGAACACCGGGGAGCTGTTTTTT. The rearrangement links TRBV29-1 to TRBJ2-2, with a possible D match to TRBD1 (6 bases). V was clipped by 5 bases and J by 1 base, with 14 bases between them. The CDR3 totals 15 residues. Germline V lookup: CDR1 SQVTM, CDR2 ANQGSEA.

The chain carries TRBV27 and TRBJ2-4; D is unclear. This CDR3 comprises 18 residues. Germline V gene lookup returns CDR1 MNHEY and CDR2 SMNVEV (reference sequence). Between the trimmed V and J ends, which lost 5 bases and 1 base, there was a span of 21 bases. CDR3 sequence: CASSPIGLARRAKNIQYF. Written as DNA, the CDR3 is TGTGCCAGCAGTCCCATCGGCTTGGCTAGACGGGCCAAAAACATTCAGTACTTC.

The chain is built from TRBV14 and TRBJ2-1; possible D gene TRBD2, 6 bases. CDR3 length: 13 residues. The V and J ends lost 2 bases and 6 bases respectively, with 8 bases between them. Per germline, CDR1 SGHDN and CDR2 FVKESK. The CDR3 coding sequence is TGTGCCAGCAGCCAACGGAGGGGCAATGAGCAGTTCTTC. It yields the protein CASSQRRGNEQFF. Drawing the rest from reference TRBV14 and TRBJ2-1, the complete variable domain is EAGVTQFPSHSVIEKGQTVTLRCDPISGHDNLYWYRRVMGKEIKFLLHFVKESKQDESGMPNNRFLAERTGGTYSTLKVQPAELEDSGVYFCASSQRRGNEQFFGPGTRLTVL.

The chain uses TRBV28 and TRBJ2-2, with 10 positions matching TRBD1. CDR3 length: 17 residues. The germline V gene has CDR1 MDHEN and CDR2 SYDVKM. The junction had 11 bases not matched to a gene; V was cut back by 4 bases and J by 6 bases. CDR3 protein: CASSSPLGQGMPGELFF. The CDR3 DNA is TGTGCCAGCAGTTCTCCCCTGGGACAGGGGATGCCCGGGGAGCTGTTTTTT.

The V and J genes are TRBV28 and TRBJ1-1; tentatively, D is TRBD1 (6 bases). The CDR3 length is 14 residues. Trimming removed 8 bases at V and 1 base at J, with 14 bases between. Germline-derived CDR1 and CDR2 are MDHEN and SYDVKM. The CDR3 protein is CASLPGQPNTEAFF. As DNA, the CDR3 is TGTGCCAGCCTTCCGGGACAACCGAACACTGAAGCTTTCTTT.

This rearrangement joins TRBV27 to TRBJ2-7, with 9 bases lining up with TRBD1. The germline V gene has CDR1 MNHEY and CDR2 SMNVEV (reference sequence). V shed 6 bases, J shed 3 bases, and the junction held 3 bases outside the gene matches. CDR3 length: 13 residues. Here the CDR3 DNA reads TGTGCCAGCAGACCGACAGGGGGCTACGAGCAGTACTTC. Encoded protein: CASRPTGGYEQYF.

The CDR3, as DNA: TGCGCCAGCAGCCAAGATAAAAGAGCCCCCTCCTACGAGCAGTACTTC. Translating gives CASSQDKRAPSYEQYF. The gene calls are TRBV4-1 and TRBJ2-7; D unclear. CDR1 is MGHRA, CDR2 YSYEKL, per germline. The CDR3 length is 16 residues. The V gene lost 0 bases and the J gene lost 0 bases, with 12 bases spanning the gap.

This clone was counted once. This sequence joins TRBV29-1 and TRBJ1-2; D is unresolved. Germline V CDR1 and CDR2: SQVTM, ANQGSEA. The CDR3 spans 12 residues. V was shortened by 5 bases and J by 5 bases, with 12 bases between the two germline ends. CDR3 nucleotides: TGCAGCGTTTCGGAGTGGTGGTATGGCTACACCTTC. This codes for CSVSEWWYGYTF.

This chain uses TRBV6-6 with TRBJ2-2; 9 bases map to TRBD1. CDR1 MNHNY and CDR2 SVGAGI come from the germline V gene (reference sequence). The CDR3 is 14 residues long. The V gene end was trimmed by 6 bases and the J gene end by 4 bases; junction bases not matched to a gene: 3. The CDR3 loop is CASRPGQGTGELFF. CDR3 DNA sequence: TGTGCCAGCAGACCGGGACAGGGCACCGGGGAGCTGTTTTTT.

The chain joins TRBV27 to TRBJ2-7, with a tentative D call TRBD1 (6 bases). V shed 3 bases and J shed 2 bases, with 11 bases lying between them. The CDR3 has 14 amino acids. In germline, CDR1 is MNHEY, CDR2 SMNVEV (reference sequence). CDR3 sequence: CASSLGTRPYEQYF. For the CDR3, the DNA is TGTGCCAGCAGTTTGGGGACAAGGCCCTACGAGCAGTACTTC.

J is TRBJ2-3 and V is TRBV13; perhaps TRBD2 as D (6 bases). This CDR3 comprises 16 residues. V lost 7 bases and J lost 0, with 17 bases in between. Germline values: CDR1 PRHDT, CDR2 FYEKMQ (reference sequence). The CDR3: CASIKAGSSSTDTQYF. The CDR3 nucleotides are TGTGCCAGCATAAAGGCGGGATCTTCTAGCACAGATACGCAGTATTTT.

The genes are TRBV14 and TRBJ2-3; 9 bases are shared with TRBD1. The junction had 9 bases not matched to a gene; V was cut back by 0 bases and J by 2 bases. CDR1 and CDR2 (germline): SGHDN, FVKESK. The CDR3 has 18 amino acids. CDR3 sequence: CASSQDMRGTGITDTQYF. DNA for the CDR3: TGTGCCAGCAGCCAAGATATGCGAGGGACAGGGATCACAGATACGCAGTATTTT.